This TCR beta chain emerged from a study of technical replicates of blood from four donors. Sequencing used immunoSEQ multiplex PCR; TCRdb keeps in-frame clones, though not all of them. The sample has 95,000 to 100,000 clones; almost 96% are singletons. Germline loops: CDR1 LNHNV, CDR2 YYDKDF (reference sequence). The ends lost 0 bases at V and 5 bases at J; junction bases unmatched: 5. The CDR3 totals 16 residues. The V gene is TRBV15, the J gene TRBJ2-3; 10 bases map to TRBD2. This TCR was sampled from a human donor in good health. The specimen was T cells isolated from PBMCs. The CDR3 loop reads CATSRDLSGGGDTQYF. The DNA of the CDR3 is TGTGCCACCAGCAGAGATCTGAGCGGGGGGGGAGATACGCAGTATTTT.